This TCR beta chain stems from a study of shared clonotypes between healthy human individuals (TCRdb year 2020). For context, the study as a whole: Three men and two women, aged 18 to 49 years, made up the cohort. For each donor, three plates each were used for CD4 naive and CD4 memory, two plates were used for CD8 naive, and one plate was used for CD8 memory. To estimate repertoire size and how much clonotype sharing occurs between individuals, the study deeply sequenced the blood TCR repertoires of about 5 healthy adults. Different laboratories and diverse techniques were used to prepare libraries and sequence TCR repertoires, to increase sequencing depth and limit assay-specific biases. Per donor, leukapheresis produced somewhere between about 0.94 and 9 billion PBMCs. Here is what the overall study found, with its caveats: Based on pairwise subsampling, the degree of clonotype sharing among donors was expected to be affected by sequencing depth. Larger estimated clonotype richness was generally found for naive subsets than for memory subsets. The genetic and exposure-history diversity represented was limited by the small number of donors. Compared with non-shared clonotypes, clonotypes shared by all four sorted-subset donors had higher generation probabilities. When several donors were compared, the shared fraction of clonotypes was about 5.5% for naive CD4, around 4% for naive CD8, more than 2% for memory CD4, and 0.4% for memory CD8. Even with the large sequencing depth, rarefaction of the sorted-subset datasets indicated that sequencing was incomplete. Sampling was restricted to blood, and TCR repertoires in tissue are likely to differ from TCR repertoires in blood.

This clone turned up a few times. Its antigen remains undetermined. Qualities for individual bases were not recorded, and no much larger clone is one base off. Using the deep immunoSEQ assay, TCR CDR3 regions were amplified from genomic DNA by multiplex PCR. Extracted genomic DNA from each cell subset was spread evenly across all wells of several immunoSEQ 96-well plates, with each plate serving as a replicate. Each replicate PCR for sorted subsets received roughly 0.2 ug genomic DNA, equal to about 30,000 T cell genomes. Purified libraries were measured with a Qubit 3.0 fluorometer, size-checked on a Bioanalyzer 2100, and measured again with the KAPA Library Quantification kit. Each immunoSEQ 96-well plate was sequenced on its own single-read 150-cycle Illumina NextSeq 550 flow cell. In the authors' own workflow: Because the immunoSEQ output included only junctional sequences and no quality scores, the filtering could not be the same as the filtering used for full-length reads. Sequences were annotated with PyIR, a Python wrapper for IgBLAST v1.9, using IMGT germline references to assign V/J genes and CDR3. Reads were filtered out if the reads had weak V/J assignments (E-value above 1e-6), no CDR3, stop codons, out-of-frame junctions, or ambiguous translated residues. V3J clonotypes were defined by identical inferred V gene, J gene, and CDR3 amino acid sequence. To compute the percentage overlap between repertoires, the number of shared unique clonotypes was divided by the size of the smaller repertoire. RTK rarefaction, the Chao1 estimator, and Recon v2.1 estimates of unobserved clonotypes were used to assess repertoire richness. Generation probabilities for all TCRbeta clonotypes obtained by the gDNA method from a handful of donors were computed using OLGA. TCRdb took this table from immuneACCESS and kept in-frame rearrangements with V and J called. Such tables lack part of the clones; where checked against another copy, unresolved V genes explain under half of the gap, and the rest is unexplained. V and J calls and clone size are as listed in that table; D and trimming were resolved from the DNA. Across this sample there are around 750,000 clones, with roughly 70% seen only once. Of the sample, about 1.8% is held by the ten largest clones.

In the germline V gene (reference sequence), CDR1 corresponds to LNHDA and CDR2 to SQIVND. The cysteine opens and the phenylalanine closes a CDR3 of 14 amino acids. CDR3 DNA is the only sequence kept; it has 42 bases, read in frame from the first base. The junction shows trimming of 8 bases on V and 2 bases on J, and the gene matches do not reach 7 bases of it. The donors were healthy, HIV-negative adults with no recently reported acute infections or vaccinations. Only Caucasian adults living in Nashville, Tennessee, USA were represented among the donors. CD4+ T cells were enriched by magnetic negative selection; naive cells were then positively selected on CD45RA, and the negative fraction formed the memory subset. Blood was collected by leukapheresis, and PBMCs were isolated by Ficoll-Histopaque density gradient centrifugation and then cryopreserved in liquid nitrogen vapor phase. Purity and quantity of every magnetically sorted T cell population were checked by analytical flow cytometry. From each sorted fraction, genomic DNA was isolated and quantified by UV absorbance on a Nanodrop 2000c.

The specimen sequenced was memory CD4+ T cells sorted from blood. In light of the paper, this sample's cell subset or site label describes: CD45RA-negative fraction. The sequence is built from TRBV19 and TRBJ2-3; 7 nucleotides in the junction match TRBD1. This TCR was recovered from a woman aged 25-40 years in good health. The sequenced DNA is TGTGCCAGTTGTCCGGGACAGAACACAGATACGCAGTATTTT. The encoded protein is CASCPGQNTDTQYF.